This is a list of T cell receptor beta chains from one sample in a study of blood T cell repertoires in COVID-19. The table came from immunoSEQ multiplex PCR; TCRdb's copy has only in-frame clones and leaves some out. Here the sample spans about 200,000 clones, approximately 86% being singletons. Sequencing was performed on peripheral blood. Receptors were obtained from a man in his fifties or sixties with COVID-19, enrolled during active disease. CDR3s include the opening cysteine and the closing phenylalanine or tryptophan. Fields, in order: D gene, J gene, V gene, clone size, CDR3 protein, CDR3 DNA. The D gene is left open where the match is weak. Rows may omit the clone size; those that give it use once, few, many or a size class.

d_gene: TRBD1
j_gene: TRBJ2-4
v_gene: TRBV5-4
abundance: -
CDR3aa: CASSGNAGTGNIQYF
CDR3nt: TGTGCCAGCAGCGGAAACGCCGGGACAGGGAACATTCAGTACTTC

d_gene: -
j_gene: TRBJ2-1
v_gene: TRBV5-1
abundance: -
CDR3aa: CASSLEALDATEQFF
CDR3nt: TGCGCCAGCAGCTTGGAGGCGCTAGATGCGACTGAGCAGTTCTTC

d_gene: -
j_gene: TRBJ2-1
v_gene: TRBV4-3
abundance: -
CDR3aa: CASSQSTPGGAYNEQFF
CDR3nt: TGCGCCAGCAGCCAATCGACACCGGGGGGCGCGTATAATGAGCAGTTCTTC

d_gene: -
j_gene: TRBJ2-7
v_gene: TRBV4-2
abundance: -
CDR3aa: CASSQAAQQGNEQYF
CDR3nt: TGTGCCAGCAGCCAAGCGGCACAACAGGGCAACGAGCAGTACTTC

d_gene: -
j_gene: TRBJ1-2
v_gene: TRBV20-1
abundance: few
CDR3aa: CSAAGGYGYTF
CDR3nt: TGCAGTGCCGCCGGAGGTTATGGCTACACCTTC

d_gene: TRBD1
j_gene: TRBJ1-5
v_gene: TRBV4-1
abundance: few
CDR3aa: CASSQEGTGINQPQHF
CDR3nt: TGCGCCAGCAGCCAAGAGGGGACAGGGATTAATCAGCCCCAGCATTTT

d_gene: -
j_gene: TRBJ2-1
v_gene: TRBV27
abundance: -
CDR3aa: CVSSFRGRYNEQFF
CDR3nt: TGTGTCAGCAGTTTTAGGGGTCGGTACAATGAGCAGTTCTTC

d_gene: TRBD1
j_gene: TRBJ2-1
v_gene: TRBV10-1
abundance: -
CDR3aa: CASSENRLVGTGVYNEQFF
CDR3nt: TGCGCCAGCAGTGAGAACAGGCTAGTTGGGACAGGGGTTTACAATGAGCAGTTCTTC

d_gene: -
j_gene: TRBJ1-5
v_gene: TRBV27
abundance: few
CDR3aa: CASSFSQGPNQPQHF
CDR3nt: TGTGCCAGCAGTTTCTCCCAGGGCCCCAATCAGCCCCAGCATTTT

d_gene: -
j_gene: TRBJ2-7
v_gene: TRBV27
abundance: -
CDR3aa: CASSLLRGGDEQYF
CDR3nt: TGTGCCAGCAGTCTCCTCCGGGGCGGGGACGAGCAGTACTTC

d_gene: -
j_gene: TRBJ2-1
v_gene: TRBV9
abundance: -
CDR3aa: CASSVGAGDMYNEQFF
CDR3nt: TGTGCCAGCAGCGTAGGCGCGGGCGATATGTACAATGAGCAGTTCTTC

d_gene: -
j_gene: TRBJ1-2
v_gene: TRBV12-3/TRBV12-4
abundance: -
CDR3aa: CASGTGLIRYTF
CDR3nt: TGTGCCAGCGGAACAGGGTTAATCAGATACACCTTC

d_gene: TRBD1
j_gene: TRBJ1-1
v_gene: TRBV12-3/TRBV12-4
abundance: -
CDR3aa: CASSLDRDTEAFF
CDR3nt: TGTGCCAGCAGCCTGGACAGGGACACTGAAGCTTTCTTT

d_gene: -
j_gene: TRBJ1-2
v_gene: TRBV19
abundance: -
CDR3aa: CASSIDRFGQTYGYTF
CDR3nt: TGTGCCAGTAGTATAGATAGGTTTGGGCAGACCTATGGCTACACCTTC

d_gene: -
j_gene: TRBJ1-3
v_gene: TRBV5-1
abundance: -
CDR3aa: CASTASRGSVGNTIYF
CDR3nt: TGCGCCAGCACCGCAAGTAGGGGGTCCGTCGGAAACACCATATATTTT

d_gene: -
j_gene: TRBJ1-1
v_gene: TRBV30
abundance: -
CDR3aa: CAWTGDTEAFF
CDR3nt: TGTGCCTGGACAGGGGACACTGAAGCTTTCTTT